This passage covers 9 T cell receptor beta chains from one sample sequenced in a study of OX40 agonist ivuxolimab in advanced cancers. Profiled with immunoSEQ multiplex PCR; TCRdb holds only in-frame clones, not every one. The table has around 70,000 clones, roughly 82% seen once; the top ten hold 5%. This specimen consisted of CD4+ or CD8+ T cells sorted from blood, obtained in a trial of the OX40 agonist ivuxolimab. The receptors come from an adult with an advanced solid tumor such as melanoma, head and neck, liver or kidney cancer.

The rearrangement joins TRBV7-6 to TRBJ2-3; TRBD1 or TRBD2 may be the D gene (6 bases each). The CDR3 has 14 amino acids. V was trimmed by 4 bases and J by 6 bases, leaving 14 bases between them. Germline-derived CDR1 and CDR2 are SGHVS and FNYEAQ. Here the CDR3 DNA reads TGTGCCAGCAGCTCGGGGGCCGGATCGGATACGCAGTATTTT. It yields the protein CASSSGAGSDTQYF.

In this sample, this clone turned up a few times. V is TRBV19 and J is TRBJ1-2; D uncertain. The CDR3 loop spans 12 amino acids. From germline, CDR1 is LNHDA and CDR2 SQIVND (reference sequence). Trimming left V 3 bases short and J 5 bases short, with 7 bases between. This CDR3 reads CASSIFGYGYTF. In nucleotides, the CDR3 is TGTGCCAGTAGTATTTTTGGATATGGCTACACCTTC.

The rearrangement joins TRBV11-2 to TRBJ2-1, with 12 positions matching TRBD2. Germline assignment: CDR1 SGHAT and CDR2 FQNNGV. This CDR3 has 14 residues. The V and J ends lost 0 bases and 15 bases, in that order; junction bases with no gene match: 6. The CDR3 here is CASSLDPSGRDPFF. CDR3 DNA sequence: TGTGCCAGCAGCTTAGATCCTAGCGGGAGGGATCCGTTCTTC.

CDR3 in DNA: TGTGCCAGCAGTCACACACGGACTAGCGGGGGGACGAGCACCGGGGAGCTGTTTTTT. This encodes CASSHTRTSGGTSTGELFF. The V call is TRBV9, the J call TRBJ2-2; 14 positions agree with TRBD2. The CDR3 has 19 amino acids. J gave up 4 bases and V 5 bases, and 13 bases lay outside the gene matches. CDR1 and CDR2 from the germline V gene are SGDLS and YYNGEE.

The rearrangement links TRBV2 to TRBJ2-5; no definite D call. This CDR3 comprises 14 residues. Trimming left V 8 bases short and J 0 bases short, with 13 bases between. Germline V CDR1 and CDR2: SNHLY, FYNNEI. CDR3 nucleotides: TGTGCCAGCGGTCAAACAGTCTACCAAGAGACCCAGTACTTC. Its protein is CASGQTVYQETQYF.

Note on this clone: The junction departs from germline at one end; a sequencing error may be responsible. The genes are TRBV7-7 and TRBJ2-5, with D unresolved. In germline, CDR1 is SSHAT, CDR2 FNYEAQ (reference sequence). CDR3 length: 14 residues. The DNA for the CDR3 is TGTGCTAGCAGCTTAGGCCCATTCGGGGAGACCCAGTACTTC. Its protein is CASSLGPFGETQYF.

This rearrangement joins TRBV5-5 to TRBJ1-6; D remains unclear. Germline CDR1 reads SGHKS; CDR2 reads YYEKEE (reference sequence). The CDR3 has 17 residues. V lost 4 bases, J lost 0 bases, and 14 bases lay in between. CDR3 residues: CASSRWAGSSYNSPLHF. CDR3 sequence (DNA): TGTGCCAGCAGCCGATGGGCGGGTAGCTCCTATAATTCACCCCTCCACTTT. Complete variable domain (other parts from reference TRBV5-5 and TRBJ1-6): DAGVTQSPTHLIKTRGQQVTLRCSPISGHKSVSWYQQVLGQGPQFIFQYYEKEERGRGNFPDRFSARQFPNYSSELNVNALLLGDSALYLCASSRWAGSSYNSPLHFGNGTRLTVT.

This clone was picked up a small number of times. This chain connects TRBV19 to TRBJ2-7; TRBD1 matches 9 bases. With V trimmed by 5 bases and J by 7 bases, 6 bases remained unmatched. CDR3 length equals 13 residues. CDR1 and CDR2 (germline): LNHDA, SQIVND (reference sequence). CDR3 nucleotide sequence: TGTGCCAGTAGTGTACAGGGGGCCGGGGAGCAGTACTTC. It specifies CASSVQGAGEQYF.

V usage is TRBV6-6 and J usage is TRBJ2-5; 7 bases are a match to TRBD1. Germline values: CDR1 MNHNY, CDR2 SVGAGI (reference sequence). CDR3 size: 13 residues. Unmatched junction bases numbered 3, after V lost 6 bases and J lost 2 bases. CDR3 amino acids: CASRRGQQETQYF. The CDR3 DNA follows: TGTGCCAGCAGAAGGGGACAGCAAGAGACCCAGTACTTC.